This is a list of T cell receptor beta chains from one sample in a study of blood T cell repertoires in COVID-19. Some clones are missing from TCRdb's copy, which holds only in-frame ones; the method was immunoSEQ multiplex PCR. The sample lists approximately 300,000 clones, 90% occurring once. Sequences were obtained from peripheral blood. Receptor source: a young woman with COVID-19, enrolled during active disease. The CDR3 runs from the conserved cysteine through the conserved F or W. The D gene is left open where the match is weak. The size field is filled for only some rows; it gives once, few, many or a size class.

D gene,J gene,V gene,clone size,CDR3 DNA,CDR3 protein
NA,TRBJ1-2,TRBV29-1,NA,TGCAGCGTTGATGACTTCCTCTATGGCTACACCTTC,CSVDDFLYGYTF
TRBD2,TRBJ2-5,TRBV25-1,NA,TGTGCCAGCAGTGAATATCTAGCGGGGCAAGAGACCCAGTACTTC,CASSEYLAGQETQYF
NA,TRBJ2-7,TRBV5-6,NA,TGTGCCAGCAGCTTGACGTCGGACAGCCGGGACTACACCTACGAGCAGTACTTC,CASSLTSDSRDYTYEQYF
TRBD2,TRBJ2-3,TRBV30,NA,TGTGCCTGGAGTGGCTGGTTTAGCGGGTTCTCTCGAGCTAGCACAGATACGCAGTATTTT,CAWSGWFSGFSRASTDTQYF
TRBD2,TRBJ2-7,TRBV3-1/TRBV3-2,NA,TGTGCCAGCAGCTCCAGACTAGCGGGAGTTCAAGTGCAGTACTTC,CASSSRLAGVQVQYF
TRBD1,TRBJ2-2,TRBV11-2,once,TGTGCCAGCAGCCCCCGAATCGGGACAGGGACCACCGGGGAGCTGTTTTTT,CASSPRIGTGTTGELFF
TRBD2,TRBJ2-3,TRBV28,NA,TGTGCCAGCACCGAGAGCGGGAGGGTTCCAGATACGCAGTATTTT,CASTESGRVPDTQYF
TRBD2,TRBJ2-1,TRBV5-1,NA,TGCGCCAGCAGCTCCCTCCCGGGACTAGATTACAATGAGCAGTTCTTC,CASSSLPGLDYNEQFF
NA,TRBJ2-3,TRBV4-3,NA,TGCGCCAGCAGCCAAGACCGGGAGACAGATACGCAGTATTTT,CASSQDRETDTQYF
NA,TRBJ2-7,TRBV30,NA,TGTGCCTGGAGTCAGGGTCCGGGCGAGCAGTACTTC,CAWSQGPGEQYF
TRBD2,TRBJ2-5,TRBV2,NA,TGTGCCAGCAGTGAGGGAGGGCCTCACGCCCAGTACTTC,CASSEGGPHAQYF
TRBD2,TRBJ2-1,TRBV19,NA,TGTGCCAGTAGTATACCAGCGGGAGTGGATTACAATGAGCAGTTCTTC,CASSIPAGVDYNEQFF
TRBD1,TRBJ2-7,TRBV6-5,NA,TGTGCCAGCAGTTACTCTAGGGGGCTAGGGACCCACGAGCAGTACTTC,CASSYSRGLGTHEQYF
TRBD2,TRBJ2-3,TRBV7-3,NA,TGTGCCAGCAGCTCACTACCTAGCGGGGACACAGATACGCAGTATTTT,CASSSLPSGDTDTQYF
NA,TRBJ1-4,TRBV27,few,TGTGCCAGCAGTTTCTGGGCGGGGAGGGGGAATGAAAAACTGTTTTTT,CASSFWAGRGNEKLFF
NA,TRBJ1-2,TRBV27,NA,TGTGCCAGCAGTTCCCTCGGGGGGGGCTACACCTTC,CASSSLGGGYTF
NA,TRBJ1-2,TRBV24-1,NA,TGTGCCACCAGTGATTACAACAGCAACTATGGCTACACCTTC,CATSDYNSNYGYTF
NA,TRBJ1-2,TRBV5-1,NA,TGCGCCAGCAGCGGAATACAGGGAAACTATGGCTACACCTTC,CASSGIQGNYGYTF
NA,TRBJ1-1,TRBV4-1,NA,TGCGCCAGCAGCCTGGCTGGGGGGGCCACTGAAGCTTTCTTT,CASSLAGGATEAFF
TRBD1,TRBJ1-3,TRBV5-4,NA,TGTGCCAGCAGCTCTCCCCGGACAGGCTCTGGAAACACCATATATTTT,CASSSPRTGSGNTIYF
NA,TRBJ1-5,TRBV21-1,NA,TGTGCCAGCAGCAAACATAGAACAGGGGGGCCGGATCAGCCCCAGCATTTT,CASSKHRTGGPDQPQHF
NA,TRBJ2-3,TRBV18,NA,TGTGCCAGCTCACCACTCCCGGGACTGTTCACAGATACGCAGTATTTT,CASSPLPGLFTDTQYF
TRBD1,TRBJ1-5,TRBV19,NA,TGTGCCAGTAAGTTGACAGGGGATAGCAATCAGCCCCAGCATTTT,CASKLTGDSNQPQHF
TRBD1,TRBJ2-2,TRBV2,few,TGTGCCAGCAGTGCGGACAGGGGGGCCGGGGAGCTGTTTTTT,CASSADRGAGELFF
NA,TRBJ2-7,TRBV3-1/TRBV3-2,NA,TGTGCCAGCAGCCACGGTCCCTACGAGCAGTACTTC,CASSHGPYEQYF
NA,TRBJ2-7,TRBV5-8,NA,TGTGCCAGCAGCTTTGGGCTCTTGGCCTCCTACGAGCAGTACTTC,CASSFGLLASYEQYF